These T cell receptor beta chains were read from a single sample in a study of blood T cell repertoires in COVID-19. Clones were sequenced by immunoSEQ multiplex PCR, and TCRdb holds only the in-frame ones, with some missing. Here the sample spans 220,000 or so clones, about 84% being singletons. Sequenced material: PBMCs or T cells enriched from blood (not recorded which). The receptors here all came from a woman aged 45-60 years who had recovered from COVID-19. Each CDR3 is given with its conserved first and last residue. Size tells how often a clone was seen (once, few, many) or the class of an expanded clone, and some rows leave it out.

v_call: TRBV15; clone_size: -; cdr3_aa: CATSPQRQGYLDEQFF
v_call: TRBV7-9; clone_size: -; cdr3_aa: CASSSSTGSGTEAFF
v_call: TRBV18; clone_size: -; cdr3_aa: CASSYPGNTEAFF
v_call: TRBV24-1; clone_size: -; cdr3_aa: CATSDAAGVGNEQFF
v_call: TRBV6-5; clone_size: -; cdr3_aa: CASVMSSSNYGYTF
v_call: TRBV29-1; clone_size: -; cdr3_aa: CSVGERYEQYF
v_call: TRBV6-5; clone_size: -; cdr3_aa: CASSYSAGNTGELFF
v_call: TRBV20-1; clone_size: -; cdr3_aa: CSASPGGRSYGYTF
v_call: TRBV12-5; clone_size: -; cdr3_aa: CASGWGQGEKLFF
v_call: TRBV3-1/TRBV3-2; clone_size: -; cdr3_aa: CASSLTGETQYF
v_call: TRBV28; clone_size: -; cdr3_aa: CASSLSSREQYF
v_call: TRBV18; clone_size: -; cdr3_aa: CASSPSFDQPQHF
v_call: TRBV6-1; clone_size: many; cdr3_aa: CASSESAGGTDTQYF
v_call: TRBV15; clone_size: -; cdr3_aa: CATSRDRLAGRELFF
v_call: TRBV2; clone_size: -; cdr3_aa: CASRENGLAGNEQFF
v_call: TRBV29-1; clone_size: -; cdr3_aa: CSAAGKKNTGELFF
v_call: TRBV7-8; clone_size: -; cdr3_aa: CASIVSRLMTSYNEQFF
v_call: TRBV5-4; clone_size: -; cdr3_aa: CASSPGLAGGLGDTQYF
v_call: TRBV7-3; clone_size: few; cdr3_aa: CASSPSTEGTEAFF
v_call: TRBV5-4; clone_size: -; cdr3_aa: CASSLGGTAYGYTF
v_call: TRBV6-2/TRBV6-3; clone_size: once; cdr3_aa: CASSPRGQGNTGELFF
v_call: TRBV4-3; clone_size: -; cdr3_aa: CASSPDRDYGYTF
v_call: TRBV5-4; clone_size: -; cdr3_aa: CASSSDRELAGNTIYF
v_call: TRBV24-1; clone_size: -; cdr3_aa: CATSDFGTGNNEQFF
v_call: TRBV11-3; clone_size: -; cdr3_aa: CASSQVAGGSGYTF
v_call: TRBV6-6; clone_size: once; cdr3_aa: CASTIDPGDYGYTF
v_call: TRBV6-5; clone_size: -; cdr3_aa: CASSPRQENTEAFF
v_call: TRBV7-9; clone_size: -; cdr3_aa: CASITRGTSGLNTGELFF
v_call: TRBV5-1; clone_size: few; cdr3_aa: CASSLDGSSYNEQFF
v_call: TRBV4-1; clone_size: -; cdr3_aa: CASSQARLTVPALSGNTIYF
v_call: TRBV12-3/TRBV12-4; clone_size: -; cdr3_aa: CASRQGAYEQYF
v_call: TRBV10-3; clone_size: -; cdr3_aa: CAIKGTSGSSYNEQFF
v_call: TRBV6-2/TRBV6-3; clone_size: -; cdr3_aa: CASSYSADSVNEQFF
v_call: TRBV30; clone_size: -; cdr3_aa: CASQGAARLNYGYTF
v_call: TRBV28; clone_size: -; cdr3_aa: CAISPLTGAVAEAFF
v_call: TRBV4-1; clone_size: -; cdr3_aa: CASSQEERTSSSEKLFF
v_call: TRBV7-2; clone_size: -; cdr3_aa: CASTRIWDSLSTEAFF
v_call: TRBV4-1; clone_size: -; cdr3_aa: CASSQALSETQYF
v_call: TRBV7-6; clone_size: -; cdr3_aa: CASSLVRGNEKLFF
v_call: TRBV7-9; clone_size: -; cdr3_aa: CASSDRQAGGETQYF
v_call: TRBV7-3; clone_size: -; cdr3_aa: CASSLTPDSYNEQFF
v_call: TRBV4-3; clone_size: -; cdr3_aa: CASSHYKDSSTDTQYF
v_call: TRBV30; clone_size: few; cdr3_aa: CASTSEIWAEGYTF
v_call: TRBV11-3; clone_size: -; cdr3_aa: CASSPDGSQPQHF
v_call: TRBV29-1; clone_size: -; cdr3_aa: CSVEMPSGSSYNEQFF
v_call: TRBV28; clone_size: -; cdr3_aa: CASSSPSGRMDTQYF